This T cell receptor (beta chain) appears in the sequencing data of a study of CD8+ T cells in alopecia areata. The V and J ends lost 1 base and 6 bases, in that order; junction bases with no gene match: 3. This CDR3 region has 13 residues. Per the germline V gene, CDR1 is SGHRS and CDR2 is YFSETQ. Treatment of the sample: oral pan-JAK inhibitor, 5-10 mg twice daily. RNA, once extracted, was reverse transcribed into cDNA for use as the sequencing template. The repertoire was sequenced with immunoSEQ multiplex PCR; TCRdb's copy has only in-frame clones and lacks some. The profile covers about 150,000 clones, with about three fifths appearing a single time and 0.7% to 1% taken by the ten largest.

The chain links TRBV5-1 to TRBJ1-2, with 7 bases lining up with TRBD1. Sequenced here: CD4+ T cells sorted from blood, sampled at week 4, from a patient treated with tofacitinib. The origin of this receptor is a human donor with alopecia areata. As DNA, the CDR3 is TGCGCCAGCAGCTTGACGCAGGGGGATGGCTACACCTTC. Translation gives CASSLTQGDGYTF.